The rows below give T cell receptor beta chains drawn from one sample of a study of sequential checkpoint blockade in melanoma. The protocol was immunoSEQ multiplex PCR, while the TCRdb copy is restricted to in-frame clones and leaves out a portion. This sample carries roughly 18,000 clones, 50% to 65% of them seen once, and the ten largest clones take roughly 15%. Here the sequenced sample was CD8+ T cells sorted from blood (inferred from file names), taken from a patient given nivolumab and ipilimumab in sequence. Receptors were obtained from a human donor with melanoma. CDR3s include the opening cysteine and the closing phenylalanine or tryptophan. The D gene is left open where the match is weak. Not all rows give a size; the values are once, few, many and, for expanded clones, a class.

V: TRBV19; D: -; size: few; length: 13; J: TRBJ1-2; DNA: TGTGCCAGTAGTGCTCCAGGTTTGTATGGCTACACCTTC; CDR3: CASSAPGLYGYTF
V: TRBV7-9; D: TRBD2; size: once; length: 15; J: TRBJ2-7; DNA: TGTGCCAGCAGCCCACGGGGGGAAGGGTCCTACGAGCAGTACTTC; CDR3: CASSPRGEGSYEQYF
V: TRBV7-6; D: -; size: -; length: 19; J: TRBJ1-1; DNA: TGTGCCAGCAGCTTACAAACAACCATCAGCTGGGTGGGAGTCGCTGAAGCTTTCTTT; CDR3: CASSLQTTISWVGVAEAFF
V: TRBV6-1; D: TRBD1; size: few; length: 12; J: TRBJ2-5; DNA: TGTGCAGGAAGTCTGGCAGGGGGCACCCAGTACTTC; CDR3: CAGSLAGGTQYF
V: TRBV5-6; D: -; size: few; length: 15; J: TRBJ1-5; DNA: TGTGCCAGCAGCGGGTGGCGGGACCCCAATCAGCCCCAGCATTTT; CDR3: CASSGWRDPNQPQHF
V: TRBV7-8; D: -; size: -; length: 15; J: TRBJ1-1; DNA: TGTGCCAGCAGCTTAGCGCGGAAAGGCGACCCTGAAGCTTTCTTT; CDR3: CASSLARKGDPEAFF
V: TRBV5-6; D: -; size: -; length: 14; J: TRBJ2-5; DNA: TGTGCCAGCAGCTTGTTTAGGGGTGGGGAGACCCAGTACTTC; CDR3: CASSLFRGGETQYF
V: TRBV6-6; D: TRBD2; size: medium-sized; length: 16; J: TRBJ2-7; DNA: TGTGCCAGCAGTTACTCGAGCCTAGCGGGGTTATACGAGCAGTACTTC; CDR3: CASSYSSLAGLYEQYF
V: TRBV7-9; D: -; size: -; length: 12; J: TRBJ2-5; DNA: TGTGCCAGCAGCCCCTACCCTGAGACCCAGTACTTC; CDR3: CASSPYPETQYF
V: TRBV5-6; D: TRBD2; size: -; length: 16; J: TRBJ2-5; DNA: TGTGCCAGCAGCTTGGGATTAGCGGGGGTGCCAGAGACCCAGTACTTC; CDR3: CASSLGLAGVPETQYF
V: TRBV2; D: TRBD1; size: few; length: 15; J: TRBJ1-5; DNA: TGTGCCAGCAGTGAAAAGGGACAGATAAATCAGCCCCAGCATTTT; CDR3: CASSEKGQINQPQHF
V: TRBV5-1; D: -; size: few; length: 14; J: TRBJ1-1; DNA: TGCGCCAGCAGCCTCGGTGGAGGTGGAACTGAAGCTTTCTTT; CDR3: CASSLGGGGTEAFF
V: TRBV4-2; D: -; size: once; length: 13; J: TRBJ2-2; DNA: TGTGCCAGCAGCCCCCTAACGCCCGGGGAGCTGTTTTTT; CDR3: CASSPLTPGELFF
V: TRBV27; D: TRBD2; size: -; length: 13; J: TRBJ2-7; DNA: TGTGCCAGCAGTCCAACTAGCGCAGGGGAGCAGTACTTC; CDR3: CASSPTSAGEQYF
V: TRBV7-9; D: -; size: -; length: 15; J: TRBJ2-5; DNA: TGTGCCAGCAGCTTGTTGCAGGGGGGAGAAGAGACCCAGTACTTC; CDR3: CASSLLQGGEETQYF
V: TRBV6-5; D: -; size: -; length: 16; J: TRBJ1-1; DNA: TGTGCCAGCAGTTTCCGCCTACAGGGAATGAACACTGAAGCTTTCTTT; CDR3: CASSFRLQGMNTEAFF
V: TRBV27; D: -; size: -; length: 15; J: TRBJ1-2; DNA: TGTGCCAGCAGTTCCCCCCGGGCGGGGAACTATGGCTACACCTTC; CDR3: CASSSPRAGNYGYTF
V: TRBV5-3; D: TRBD1; size: -; length: 14; J: TRBJ2-5; DNA: TGTGCCAGAAGCACCCTGACAGGGGGCGAGACCCAGTACTTC; CDR3: CARSTLTGGETQYF